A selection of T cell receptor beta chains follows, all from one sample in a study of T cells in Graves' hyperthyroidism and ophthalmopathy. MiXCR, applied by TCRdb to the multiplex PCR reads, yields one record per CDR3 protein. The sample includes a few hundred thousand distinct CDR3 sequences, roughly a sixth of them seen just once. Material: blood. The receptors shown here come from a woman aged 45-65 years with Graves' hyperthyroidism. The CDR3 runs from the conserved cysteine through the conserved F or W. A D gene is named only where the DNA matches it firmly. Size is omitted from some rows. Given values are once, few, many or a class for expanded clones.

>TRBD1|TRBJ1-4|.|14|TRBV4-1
CASSQGQEDEKLFF
TGCGCCAGCAGCCAGGGACAGGAGGATGAAAAACTGTTTTTT
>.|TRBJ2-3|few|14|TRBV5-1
CASGVGHHTDTQYF
TGCGCCAGCGGCGTGGGACACCACACAGATACGCAGTATTTT
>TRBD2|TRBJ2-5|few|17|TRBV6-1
CASSESASGRLQETQYF
TGTGCCAGCAGTGAATCGGCTAGCGGGAGGCTCCAAGAGACCCAGTACTTC
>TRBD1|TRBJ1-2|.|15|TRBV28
CASRTGGPHRDGYTF
TGTGCCAGCAGGACAGGGGGCCCACACCGGGATGGCTACACCTTC
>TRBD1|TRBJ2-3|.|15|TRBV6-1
CASSMKGAPTDTQYF
TGTGCCAGCAGCATGAAGGGGGCGCCCACAGATACGCAGTATTTT
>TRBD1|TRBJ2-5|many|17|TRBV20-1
CSARDLLGQGYQETQYF
TGCAGTGCTAGAGATCTCCTGGGACAGGGATACCAAGAGACCCAGTACTTC
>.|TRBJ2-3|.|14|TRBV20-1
CSARLGSGTDTQYF
TGCAGTGCAAGACTGGGGTCGGGGACAGATACGCAGTATTTT
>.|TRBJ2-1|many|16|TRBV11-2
CASSPRGAGNPNEQFF
TGTGCCAGCAGCCCCCGGGGGGCGGGCAACCCCAATGAGCAGTTCTTC
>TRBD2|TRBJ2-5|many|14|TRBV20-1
CSAASGSTLGTQYF
TGCAGTGCTGCTAGCGGGAGTACCCTCGGGACCCAGTACTTC
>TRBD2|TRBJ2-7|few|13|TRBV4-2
CASRGLAGLEQYF
TGTGCCAGCAGGGGACTAGCGGGGCTCGAGCAGTACTTC
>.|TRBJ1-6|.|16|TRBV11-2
CASSLYTSSYNSPLHF
TGTGCCAGCAGCTTATACACGAGCTCCTATAATTCACCCCTCCACTTT
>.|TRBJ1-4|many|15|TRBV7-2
CASSLDGRTNEKLFF
TGTGCCAGCAGCTTAGACGGCAGAACCAATGAAAAACTGTTTTTT
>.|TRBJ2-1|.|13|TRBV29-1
CSAGTSLYNEQFF
TGCAGCGCCGGGACTTCCCTATACAATGAGCAGTTCTTC
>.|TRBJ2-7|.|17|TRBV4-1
CASSQLQGSEGGYEQYF
TGCGCCAGCAGCCAATTGCAGGGGTCGGAGGGAGGCTACGAGCAGTACTTC
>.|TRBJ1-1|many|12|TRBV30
CAWSPQQDEAFF
TGTGCCTGGAGCCCACAGCAGGACGAAGCTTTCTTT
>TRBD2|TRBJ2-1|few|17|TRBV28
CASSSSYSGIGNNEQFF
TGTGCCAGCAGTTCTTCTTATAGCGGGATTGGTAACAATGAGCAGTTCTTC
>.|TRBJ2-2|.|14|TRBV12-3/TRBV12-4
CASSPRDLPGELFF
TGTGCCAGCAGCCCCAGGGACTTACCCGGGGAGCTGTTTTTT
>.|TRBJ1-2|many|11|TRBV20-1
CSARENYGYTF
TGCAGTGCTAGAGAAAACTATGGCTACACCTTC
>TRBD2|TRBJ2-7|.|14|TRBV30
CAWTGTSGLEEQYF
TGTGCCTGGACCGGGACTAGCGGATTGGAAGAGCAGTACTTC
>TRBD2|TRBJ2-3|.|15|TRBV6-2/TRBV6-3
CASSSTSGNADTQYF
TGTGCCAGCAGCTCGACTAGCGGTAATGCGGATACGCAGTATTTT
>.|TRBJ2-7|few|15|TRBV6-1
CASSYVAPEPGEQYF
TGTGCCAGCAGTTATGTGGCCCCCGAACCTGGCGAGCAGTACTTC
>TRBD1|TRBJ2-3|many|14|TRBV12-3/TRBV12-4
CASRSQGAADTQYF
TGTGCCAGCAGGTCACAGGGGGCGGCAGATACGCAGTATTTT
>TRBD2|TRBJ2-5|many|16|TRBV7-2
CASSLAGLGTQETQYF
TGTGCCAGCAGCTTAGCGGGACTAGGGACTCAAGAGACCCAGTACTTC
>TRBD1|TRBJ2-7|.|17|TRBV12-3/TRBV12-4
CASSLTESGTASYEQYF
TGTGCCAGCAGTTTAACGGAAAGTGGGACAGCCTCCTACGAGCAGTACTTC
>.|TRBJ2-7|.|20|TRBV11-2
CASSPRGPSGTGTVSYEQYF
TGTGCCAGCAGCCCCAGGGGGCCTAGCGGGACCGGGACGGTATCCTACGAGCAGTACTTC
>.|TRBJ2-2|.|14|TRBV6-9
CASSYSNGAGELFF
TGTGCCAGCAGTTACAGTAACGGGGCCGGGGAGCTGTTTTTT
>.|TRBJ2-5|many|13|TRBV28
CASSLMGEETQYF
TGTGCCAGCAGTTTAATGGGGGAAGAGACCCAGTACTTC
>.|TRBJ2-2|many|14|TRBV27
CASKGAGVTGELFF
TGTGCCAGCAAGGGGGCGGGAGTTACCGGGGAGCTGTTTTTT
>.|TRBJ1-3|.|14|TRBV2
CASSEQGSGNTIYF
TGTGCCAGCAGTGAACAGGGCTCTGGAAACACCATATATTTT
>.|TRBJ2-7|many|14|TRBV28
CASRAGPDPYEQYF
TGTGCCAGCAGAGCCGGACCGGACCCCTACGAGCAGTACTTC
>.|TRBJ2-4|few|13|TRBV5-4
CASSLDAKNIQYF
TGTGCCAGCAGCTTGGATGCCAAAAACATTCAGTACTTC
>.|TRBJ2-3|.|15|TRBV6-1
CASRYGHGPSDTQYF
TGTGCCAGCCGATACGGTCATGGGCCATCAGATACGCAGTATTTT
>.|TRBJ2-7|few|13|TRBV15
CATSSQRGVEQYF
TGTGCCACCAGCAGTCAAAGAGGGGTGGAGCAGTACTTC
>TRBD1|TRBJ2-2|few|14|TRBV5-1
CASSTQGASGELFF
TGCGCCAGCAGCACGCAGGGGGCTAGCGGGGAGCTGTTTTTT
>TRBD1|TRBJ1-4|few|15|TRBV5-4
CASSLVVQGSEKLFF
TGTGCCAGCAGCTTGGTGGTACAGGGGAGTGAAAAACTGTTTTTT
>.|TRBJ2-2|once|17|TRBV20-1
CSAPKKGRDFVTGELFF
TGCAGTGCCCCAAAAAAGGGTCGGGACTTTGTGACCGGGGAGCTGTTTTTT
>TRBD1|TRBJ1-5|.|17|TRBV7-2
CASSLVSRTGHNQPQHF
TGTGCCAGCAGCTTAGTTTCCAGGACAGGACACAATCAGCCCCAGCATTTT
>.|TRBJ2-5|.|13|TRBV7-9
CATGLTRKETQYF
TGTGCCACCGGACTTACTAGGAAAGAGACCCAGTACTTC
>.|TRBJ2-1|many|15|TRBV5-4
CASSKWTTSDNEQFF
TGTGCCAGCAGCAAGTGGACTACATCGGACAATGAGCAGTTCTTC
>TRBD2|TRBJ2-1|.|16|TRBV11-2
CASSLGLAGGQNEQFF
TGTGCCAGCAGCTTAGGACTAGCGGGAGGGCAAAATGAGCAGTTCTTC
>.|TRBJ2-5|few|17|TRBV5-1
CASSLTMSGTSQETQYF
TGCGCCAGCAGCTTAACGATGTCCGGGACGAGCCAAGAGACCCAGTACTTC
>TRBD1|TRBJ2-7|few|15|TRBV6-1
CASNQPGQGSDEQYF
TGTGCCAGCAACCAACCGGGACAGGGATCGGACGAGCAGTACTTC
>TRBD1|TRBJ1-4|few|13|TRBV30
CAFSTGSYEKLFF
TGTGCCTTCTCGACAGGGTCCTATGAAAAACTGTTTTTT
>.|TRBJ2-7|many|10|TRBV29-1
CSVEGHEQYF
TGCAGCGTTGAGGGACACGAGCAGTACTTC
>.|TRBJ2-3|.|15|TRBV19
CAIPGAQALPDTQYF
TGTGCCATCCCGGGGGCCCAAGCTCTCCCAGATACGCAGTATTTT
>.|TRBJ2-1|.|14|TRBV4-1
CASSQDGLYNEQFF
TGCGCCAGCAGCCAAGATGGGCTCTACAATGAGCAGTTCTTC
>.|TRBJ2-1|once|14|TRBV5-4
CASSTTGLSYEQFF
TGTGCCAGCAGCACGACGGGACTCTCCTACGAGCAGTTCTTC
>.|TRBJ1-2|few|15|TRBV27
CASSSGGPSGIGYTF
TGTGCCAGCAGTTCCGGTGGGCCTTCAGGTATTGGCTACACCTTC
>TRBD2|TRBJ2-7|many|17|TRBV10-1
CASSEMGLAGASYEQYF
TGCGCCAGCAGTGAGATGGGGCTAGCGGGAGCCTCCTACGAGCAGTACTTC
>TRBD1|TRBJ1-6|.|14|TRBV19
CASSAGTGRSPLHF
TGTGCCAGTAGTGCCGGGACAGGGCGATCACCCCTCCACTTT
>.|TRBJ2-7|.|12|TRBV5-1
CASRSQGDEQYF
TGCGCCAGCAGATCACAGGGCGACGAGCAGTACTTC
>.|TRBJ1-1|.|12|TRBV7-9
CASSFEGTEAFF
TGTGCCAGCAGCTTCGAGGGCACTGAAGCTTTCTTT
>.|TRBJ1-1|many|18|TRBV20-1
CSARDFTRLPRVAGEAFF
TGCAGTGCTAGAGATTTCACCCGACTCCCGAGGGTAGCTGGTGAAGCTTTCTTT
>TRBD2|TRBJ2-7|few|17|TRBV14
CASSQGSYSGSSYEQYF
TGTGCCAGCAGCCAAGGGTCGTATAGCGGGAGCTCCTACGAGCAGTACTTC
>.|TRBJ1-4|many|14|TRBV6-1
CASQRRGGNEKLFF
TGTGCCAGCCAAAGGAGGGGCGGAAACGAAAAACTGTTTTTT
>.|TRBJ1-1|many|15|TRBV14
CASSRGGWGGTEAFF
TGTGCCAGCAGCCGGGGGGGGTGGGGTGGCACTGAAGCTTTCTTT
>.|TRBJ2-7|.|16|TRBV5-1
CASSLAGGPSNYEQYF
TGCGCCAGCAGCTTGGCCGGGGGACCGAGCAATTACGAGCAGTACTTC
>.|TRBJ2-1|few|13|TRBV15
CATSSWSQNEQFF
TGTGCCACCAGCAGTTGGAGTCAAAATGAGCAGTTCTTC
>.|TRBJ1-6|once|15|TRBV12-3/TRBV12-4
CASSLLPGANSPLHF
TGTGCCAGCAGTTTACTTCCAGGGGCAAATTCACCCCTCCACTTT
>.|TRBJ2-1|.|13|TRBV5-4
CASSPDFYNEQFF
TGTGCCAGCAGCCCCGATTTCTACAATGAGCAGTTCTTC